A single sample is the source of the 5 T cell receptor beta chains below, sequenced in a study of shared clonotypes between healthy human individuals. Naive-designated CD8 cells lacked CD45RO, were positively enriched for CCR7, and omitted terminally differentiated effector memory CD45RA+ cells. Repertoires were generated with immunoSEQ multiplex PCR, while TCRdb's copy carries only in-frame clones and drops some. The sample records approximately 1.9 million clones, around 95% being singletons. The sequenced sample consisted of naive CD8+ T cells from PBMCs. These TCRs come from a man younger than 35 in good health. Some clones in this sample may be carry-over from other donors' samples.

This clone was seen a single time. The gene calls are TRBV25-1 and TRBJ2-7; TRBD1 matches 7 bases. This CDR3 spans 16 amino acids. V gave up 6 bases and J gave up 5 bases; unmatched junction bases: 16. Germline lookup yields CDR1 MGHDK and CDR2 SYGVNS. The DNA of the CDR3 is TGTGCCAGCAGCAATTGGGACAGTTGGTTGATGAACGAGCAGTACTTC. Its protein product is CASSNWDSWLMNEQYF.

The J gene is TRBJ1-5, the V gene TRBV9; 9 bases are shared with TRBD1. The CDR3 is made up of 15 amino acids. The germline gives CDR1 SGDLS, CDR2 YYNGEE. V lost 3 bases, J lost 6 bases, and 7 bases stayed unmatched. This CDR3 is CASSETGGMSQPQHF. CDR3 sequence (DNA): TGTGCCAGCAGCGAGACAGGGGGAATGTCTCAGCCCCAGCATTTT.

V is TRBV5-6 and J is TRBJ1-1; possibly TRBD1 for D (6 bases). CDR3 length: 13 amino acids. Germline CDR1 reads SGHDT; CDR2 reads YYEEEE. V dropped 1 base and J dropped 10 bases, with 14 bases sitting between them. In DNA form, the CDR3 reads TGTGCCAGCAGCTTGAACCCTACAGGGTCAGCTTTCTTT. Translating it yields CASSLNPTGSAFF.

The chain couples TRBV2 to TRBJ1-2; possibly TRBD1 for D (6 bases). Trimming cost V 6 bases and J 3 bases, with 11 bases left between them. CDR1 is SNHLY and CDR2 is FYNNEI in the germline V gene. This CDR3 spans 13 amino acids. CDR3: CASRARTDYGYTF. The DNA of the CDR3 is TGTGCCAGCAGGGCCCGGACAGACTATGGCTACACCTTC.

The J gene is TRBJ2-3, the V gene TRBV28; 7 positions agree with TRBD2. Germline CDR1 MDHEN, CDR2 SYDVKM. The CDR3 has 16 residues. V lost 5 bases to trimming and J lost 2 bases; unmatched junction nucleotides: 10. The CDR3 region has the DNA TGTGCCAGCAGTCTCCGACTAGCAAGTTCCACAGATACGCAGTATTTT. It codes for CASSLRLASSTDTQYF.